These 9 T cell receptor beta chains originate from one sample sequenced in a study of blood T cell repertoires in COVID-19. Sequencing was performed with immunoSEQ multiplex PCR; in TCRdb, only in-frame clones are kept and a portion is missing. The table lists about 140,000 clones, over 75% of them singletons. Sequenced: peripheral blood. These receptors all stem from a man in his 60s with active or convalescent COVID-19.

This clone came up once. The CDR3 is CASSLKPNTEAFF. DNA for the CDR3: TGTGCCAGCAGTTTGAAGCCGAACACTGAAGCTTTCTTT. The rearrangement joins TRBV28 to TRBJ1-1, with D hard to call. This CDR3 comprises 13 residues. Germline loops: CDR1 MDHEN, CDR2 SYDVKM. V was pared by 3 bases and J by 1 base, with 6 bases between.

V gene TRBV20-1 combines with J gene TRBJ1-2; D unresolved. Germline CDR1 DFQATT, CDR2 SNEGSKA (reference sequence). The ends were cut back, 3 bases at V and 2 bases at J, with 10 bases in the middle. The CDR3 runs 13 residues. The CDR3 nucleotides are TGCAGTGCTAGTTCCGGGATGAACTATGGCTACACCTTC. Its translation is CSASSGMNYGYTF.

This clone occurred once. This chain links TRBV3-1 (or the pseudogene TRBV3-2) with TRBJ1-3; D not resolved. V was shortened by 3 bases and J by 0 bases, with 12 bases between the two germline ends. This CDR3 comprises 16 residues. The germline V gene encodes CDR1 LGHDT and CDR2 YNNKEL (reference sequence). The CDR3 protein is CASSHLAVRSGNTIYF. DNA of the CDR3: TGTGCCAGCAGCCACCTGGCAGTCCGCTCTGGAAACACCATATATTTT.

V is TRBV2 and J is TRBJ2-1, with 15 nucleotides matching TRBD2. Per the germline V gene, CDR1 is SNHLY and CDR2 is FYNNEI. The CDR3 has 13 amino acids. V shed 6 bases and J 15 bases; nucleotides not matched to a gene: 6. The CDR3 spells CASRVGTSGRWFF. The CDR3 DNA reads as TGTGCCAGCAGGGTAGGGACTAGCGGGAGGTGGTTCTTC.

The chain employs TRBV24-1 and TRBJ1-2; the D gene is possibly TRBD1 (6 bases). From germline, CDR1 is KGHDR and CDR2 SFDVKD. The CDR3 runs to 15 residues. V was shortened by 4 bases and J by 1 base, with 12 bases between the two germline ends. CDR3 DNA sequence: TGTGCCACCAGTGACAACAGGGATGGTAACTATGGCTACACCTTC. Amino acids: CATSDNRDGNYGYTF.

The chain is built from TRBV5-1 and TRBJ2-3; 10 positions match TRBD2. The CDR3 covers 15 residues. Germline V gene sequence: CDR1 SGHRS, CDR2 YFSETQ. Trimming removed 4 bases from V and 4 bases from J; junction bases left unmatched: 6. The CDR3 region has the DNA TGCGCCAGCAGCGGGGTAGCGGGAGGAGCAGATACGCAGTATTTT. It translates to CASSGVAGGADTQYF. The full variable domain, rest sourced from reference TRBV5-1 and TRBJ2-3, is KAGVTQTPRYLIKTRGQQVTLSCSPISGHRSVSWYQQTPGQGLQFLFEYFSETQRNKGNFPGRFSGRQFSNSRSEMNVSTLELGDSALYLCASSGVAGGADTQYFGPGTRLTVL.

The chain couples TRBV4-2 to TRBJ1-1; possibly TRBD1 for D (6 bases). Germline CDR1 reads LGHNA; CDR2 reads YNFKEQ. The CDR3 extends over 14 amino acids. The ends were cut back, 3 bases at V and 1 base at J, with 9 bases in the middle. This CDR3 is CASSQGHQNTEAFF. The CDR3 DNA is TGTGCCAGCAGCCAGGGACATCAGAACACTGAAGCTTTCTTT.

On this clone itself: Other DNA sequences within the sample encode an identical CDR3. The chain employs TRBV28 and TRBJ2-1; 14 positions agree with TRBD2. CDR3 length equals 14 residues. CDR1 and CDR2 (germline): MDHEN, SYDVKM. V gave up 6 bases and J gave up 7 bases; unmatched junction bases: 2. This chain's CDR3 is CASSRTSGRNEQFF. The CDR3, as DNA: TGTGCCAGCAGCCGGACTAGCGGGAGGAATGAGCAGTTCTTC.

CDR3 bases: TGCAGCTCGAAACCGGGACAGGGGGCCGAAGAGACCCAGTACTTC. It yields the protein CSSKPGQGAEETQYF. The gene calls are TRBV29-1 and TRBJ2-5; 12 bases fit TRBD1. Losses at the gene ends were 8 bases for V and 3 bases for J; bases not matched to a gene: 10. CDR3 length: 15 residues. Germline lookup yields CDR1 SQVTM and CDR2 ANQGSEA.